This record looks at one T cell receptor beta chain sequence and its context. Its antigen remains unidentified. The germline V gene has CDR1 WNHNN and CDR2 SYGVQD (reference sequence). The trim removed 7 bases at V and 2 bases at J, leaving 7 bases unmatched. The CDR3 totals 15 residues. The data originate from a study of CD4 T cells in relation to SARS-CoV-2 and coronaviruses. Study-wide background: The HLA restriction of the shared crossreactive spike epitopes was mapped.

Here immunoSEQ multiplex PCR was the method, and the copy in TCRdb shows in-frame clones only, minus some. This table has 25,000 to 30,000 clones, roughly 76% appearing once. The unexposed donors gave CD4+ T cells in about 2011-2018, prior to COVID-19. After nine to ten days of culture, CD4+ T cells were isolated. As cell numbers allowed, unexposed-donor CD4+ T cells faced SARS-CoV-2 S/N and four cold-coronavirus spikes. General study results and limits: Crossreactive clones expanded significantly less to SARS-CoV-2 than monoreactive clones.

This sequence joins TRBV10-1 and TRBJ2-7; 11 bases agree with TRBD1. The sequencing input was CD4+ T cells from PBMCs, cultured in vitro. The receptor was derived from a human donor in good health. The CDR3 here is CASITMGQGAYEQYF. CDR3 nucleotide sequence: TGCGCCAGCATTACTATGGGACAGGGGGCCTACGAGCAGTACTTC.